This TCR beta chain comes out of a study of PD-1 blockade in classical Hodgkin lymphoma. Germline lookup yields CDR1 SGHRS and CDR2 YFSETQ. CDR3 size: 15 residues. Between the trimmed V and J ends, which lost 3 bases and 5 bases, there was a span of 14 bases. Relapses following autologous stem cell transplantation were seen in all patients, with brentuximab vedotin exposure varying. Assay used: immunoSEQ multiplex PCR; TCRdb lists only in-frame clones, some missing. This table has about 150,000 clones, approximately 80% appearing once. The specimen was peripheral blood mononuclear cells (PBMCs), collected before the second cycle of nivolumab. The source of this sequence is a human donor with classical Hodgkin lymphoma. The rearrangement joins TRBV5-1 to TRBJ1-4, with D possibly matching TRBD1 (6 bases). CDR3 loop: CASSSYRALNEKLFF. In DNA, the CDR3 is TGCGCCAGCAGCTCGTACAGGGCGCTAAATGAAAAACTGTTTTTT.